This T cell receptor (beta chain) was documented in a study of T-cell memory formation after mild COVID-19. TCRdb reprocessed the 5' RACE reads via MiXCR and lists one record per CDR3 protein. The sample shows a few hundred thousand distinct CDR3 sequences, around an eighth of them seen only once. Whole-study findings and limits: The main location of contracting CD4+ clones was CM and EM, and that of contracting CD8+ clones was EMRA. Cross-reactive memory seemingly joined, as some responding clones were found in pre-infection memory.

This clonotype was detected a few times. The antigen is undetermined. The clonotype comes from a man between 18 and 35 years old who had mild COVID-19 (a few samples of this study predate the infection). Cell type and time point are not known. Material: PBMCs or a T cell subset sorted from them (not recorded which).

CDR3 amino acids: CASSLKGDYGYTF. The CDR3 nucleotides are TGTGCCAGCAGCCTTAAGGGAGACTATGGCTACACCTTC. This chain uses TRBV4-2 with TRBJ1-2; D gene unclear. Germline CDR1 LGHNA, CDR2 YNFKEQ. The CDR3 runs to 13 residues. V lost 4 bases and J lost 3, with 9 bases in between.